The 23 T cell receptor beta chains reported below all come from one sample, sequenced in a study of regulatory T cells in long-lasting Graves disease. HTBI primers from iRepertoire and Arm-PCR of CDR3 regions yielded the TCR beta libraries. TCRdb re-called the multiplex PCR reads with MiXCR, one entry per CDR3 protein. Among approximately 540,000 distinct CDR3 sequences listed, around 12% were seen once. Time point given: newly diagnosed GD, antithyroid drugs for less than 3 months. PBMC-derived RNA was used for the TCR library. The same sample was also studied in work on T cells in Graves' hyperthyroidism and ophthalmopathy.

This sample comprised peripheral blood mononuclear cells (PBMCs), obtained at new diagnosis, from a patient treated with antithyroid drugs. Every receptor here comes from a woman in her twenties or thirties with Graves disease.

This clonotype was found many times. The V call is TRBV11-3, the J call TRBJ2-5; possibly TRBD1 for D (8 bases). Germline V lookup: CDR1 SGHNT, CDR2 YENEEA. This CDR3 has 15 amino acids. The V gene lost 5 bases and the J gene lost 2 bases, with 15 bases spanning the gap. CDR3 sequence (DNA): TGTGCCAGCAGCCCCTACAGGGGGGGGCAAGAGACCCAGTACTTC. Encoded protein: CASSPYRGGQETQYF.

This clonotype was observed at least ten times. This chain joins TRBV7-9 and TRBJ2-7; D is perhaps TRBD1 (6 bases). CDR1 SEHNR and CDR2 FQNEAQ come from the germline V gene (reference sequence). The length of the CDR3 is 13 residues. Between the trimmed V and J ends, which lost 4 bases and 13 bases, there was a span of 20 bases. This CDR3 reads CASSSDIPPGQYF. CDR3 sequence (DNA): TGTGCCAGCAGCTCCGACATACCCCCGGGACAATACTTC.

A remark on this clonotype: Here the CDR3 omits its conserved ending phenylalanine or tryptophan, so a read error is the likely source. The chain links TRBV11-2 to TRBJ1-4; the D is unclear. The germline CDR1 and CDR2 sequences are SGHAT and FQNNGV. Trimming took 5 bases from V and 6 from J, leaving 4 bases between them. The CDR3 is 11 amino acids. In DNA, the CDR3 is TGTGCCAGCAGCCGAGATGAAAAACTGTTTGTT. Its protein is CASSRDEKLFV.

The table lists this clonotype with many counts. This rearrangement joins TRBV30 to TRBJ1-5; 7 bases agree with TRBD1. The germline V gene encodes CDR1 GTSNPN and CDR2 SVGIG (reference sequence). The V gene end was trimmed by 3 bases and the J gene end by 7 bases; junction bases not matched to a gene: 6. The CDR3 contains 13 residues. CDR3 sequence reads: CAWSRDRDQPQHF. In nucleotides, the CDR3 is TGTGCCTGGAGCCGCGACAGGGACCAGCCCCAGCATTTT.

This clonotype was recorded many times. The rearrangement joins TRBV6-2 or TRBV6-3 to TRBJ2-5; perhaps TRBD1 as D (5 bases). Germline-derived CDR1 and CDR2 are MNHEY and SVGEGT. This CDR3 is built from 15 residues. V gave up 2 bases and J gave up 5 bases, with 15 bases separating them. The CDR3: CASSYPGALRETQYF. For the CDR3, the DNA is TGTGCCAGCAGTTACCCTGGGGCACTTCGGGAGACCCAGTACTTC.

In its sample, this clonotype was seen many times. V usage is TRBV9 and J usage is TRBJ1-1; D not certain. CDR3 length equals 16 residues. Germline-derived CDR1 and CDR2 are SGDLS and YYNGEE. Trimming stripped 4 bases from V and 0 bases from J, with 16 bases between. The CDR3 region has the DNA TGTGCCAGCAGCCCCCGAGTGATGGGGTTGAACACTGAAGCTTTCTTT. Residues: CASSPRVMGLNTEAFF.

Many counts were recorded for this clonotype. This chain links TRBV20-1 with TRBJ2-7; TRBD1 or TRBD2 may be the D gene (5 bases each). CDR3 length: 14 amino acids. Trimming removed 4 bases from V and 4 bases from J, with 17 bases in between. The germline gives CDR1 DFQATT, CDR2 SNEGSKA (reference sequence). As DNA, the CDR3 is TGCAGTGCTAAACCACGGGACCCGGGATACGAGCAGTACTTC. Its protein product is CSAKPRDPGYEQYF.

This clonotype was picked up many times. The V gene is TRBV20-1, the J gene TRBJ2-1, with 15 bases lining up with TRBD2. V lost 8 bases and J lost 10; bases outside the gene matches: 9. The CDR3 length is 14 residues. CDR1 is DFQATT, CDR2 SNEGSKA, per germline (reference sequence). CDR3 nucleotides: TGCAGTCCGCTCGGACTAGCGGGAGGGGAAGAGCAGTTCTTC. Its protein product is CSPLGLAGGEEQFF.

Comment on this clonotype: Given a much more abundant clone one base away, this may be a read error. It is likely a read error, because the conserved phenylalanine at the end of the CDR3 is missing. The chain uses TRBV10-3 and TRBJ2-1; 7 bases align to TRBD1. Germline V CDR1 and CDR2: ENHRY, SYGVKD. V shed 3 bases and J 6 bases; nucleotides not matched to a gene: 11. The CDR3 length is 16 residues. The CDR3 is CAISDRRQGSFNEQFL. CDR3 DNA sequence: TGTGCCATCAGTGATAGGCGACAGGGCAGTTTCAATGAGCAGTTCCTC.

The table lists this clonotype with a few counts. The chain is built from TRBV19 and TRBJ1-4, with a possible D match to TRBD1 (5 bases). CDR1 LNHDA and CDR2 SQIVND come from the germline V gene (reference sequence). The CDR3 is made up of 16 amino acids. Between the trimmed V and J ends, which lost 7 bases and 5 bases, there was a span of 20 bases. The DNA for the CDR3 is TGTGCCAGTAAAAAGGGCGGGGCTCGGAGGAATGAAAAACTGTTTTTT. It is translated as CASKKGGARRNEKLFF.

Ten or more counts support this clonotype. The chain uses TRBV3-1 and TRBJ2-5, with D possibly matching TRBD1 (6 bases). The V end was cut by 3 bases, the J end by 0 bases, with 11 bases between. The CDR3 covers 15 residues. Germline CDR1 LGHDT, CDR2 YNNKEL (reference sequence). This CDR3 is CASSHYQGHQETQYF. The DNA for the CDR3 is TGTGCCAGCAGCCATTATCAGGGGCACCAAGAGACCCAGTACTTC.

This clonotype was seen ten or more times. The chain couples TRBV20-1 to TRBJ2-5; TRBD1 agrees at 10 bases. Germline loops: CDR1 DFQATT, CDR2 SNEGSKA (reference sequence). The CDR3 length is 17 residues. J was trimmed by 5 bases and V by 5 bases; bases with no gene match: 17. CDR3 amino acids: CSARPATGGVRLETQYF. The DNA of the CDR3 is TGCAGTGCTCGTCCCGCGACAGGGGGCGTCCGTTTGGAGACCCAGTACTTC.

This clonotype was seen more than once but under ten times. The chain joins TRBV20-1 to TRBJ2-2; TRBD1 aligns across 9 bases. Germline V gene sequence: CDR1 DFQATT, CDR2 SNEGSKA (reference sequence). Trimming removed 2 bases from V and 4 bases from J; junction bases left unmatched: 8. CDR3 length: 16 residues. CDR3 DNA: TGCAGTGCTAGACATACTGACAGGGGGATCACCGGGGAGCTGTTTTTT. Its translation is CSARHTDRGITGELFF.

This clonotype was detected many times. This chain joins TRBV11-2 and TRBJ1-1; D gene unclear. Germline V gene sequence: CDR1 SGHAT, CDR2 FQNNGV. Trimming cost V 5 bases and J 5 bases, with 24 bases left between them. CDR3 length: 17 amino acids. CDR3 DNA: TGTGCCAGCAGCCCACTCCGGTTCCTCTCCCTGGGGACTGAAGCTTTCTTT. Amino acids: CASSPLRFLSLGTEAFF.

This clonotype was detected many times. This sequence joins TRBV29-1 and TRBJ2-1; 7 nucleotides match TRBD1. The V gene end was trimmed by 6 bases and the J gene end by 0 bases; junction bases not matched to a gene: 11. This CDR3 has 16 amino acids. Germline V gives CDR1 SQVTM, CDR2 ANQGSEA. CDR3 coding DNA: TGCAGCGTCTTATCCGGGACAGAGAGCTCCTACAATGAGCAGTTCTTC. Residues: CSVLSGTESSYNEQFF.

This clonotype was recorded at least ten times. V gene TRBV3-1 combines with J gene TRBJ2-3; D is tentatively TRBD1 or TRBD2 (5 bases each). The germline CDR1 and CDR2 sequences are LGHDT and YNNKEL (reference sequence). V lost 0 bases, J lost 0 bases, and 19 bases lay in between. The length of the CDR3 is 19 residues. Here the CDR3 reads CASSQDLVGDPLSTDTQYF. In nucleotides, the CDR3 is TGTGCCAGCAGCCAAGATCTCGTAGGGGACCCACTCAGCACAGATACGCAGTATTTT.

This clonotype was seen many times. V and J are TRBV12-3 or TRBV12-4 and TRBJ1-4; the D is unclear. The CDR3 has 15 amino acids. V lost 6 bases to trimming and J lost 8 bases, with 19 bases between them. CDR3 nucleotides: TGTGCCAGCAGCCCCCCCCCAGGCCGGGGAGAAAAACTGTTTTTT. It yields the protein CASSPPPGRGEKLFF.

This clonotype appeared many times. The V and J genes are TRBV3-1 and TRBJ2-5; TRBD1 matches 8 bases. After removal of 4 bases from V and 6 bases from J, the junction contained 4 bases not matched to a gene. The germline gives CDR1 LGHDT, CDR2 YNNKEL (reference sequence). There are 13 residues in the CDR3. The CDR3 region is CASSRTGGKTQYF. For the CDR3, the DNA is TGTGCCAGCAGCCGTACAGGGGGGAAGACCCAGTACTTC.

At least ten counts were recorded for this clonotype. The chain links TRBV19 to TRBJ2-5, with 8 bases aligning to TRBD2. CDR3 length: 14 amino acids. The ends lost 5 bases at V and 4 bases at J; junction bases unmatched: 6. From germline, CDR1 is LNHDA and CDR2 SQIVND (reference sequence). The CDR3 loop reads CASSYRLAGETQYF. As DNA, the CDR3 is TGTGCCAGTAGTTATCGGCTAGCGGGAGAGACCCAGTACTTC.

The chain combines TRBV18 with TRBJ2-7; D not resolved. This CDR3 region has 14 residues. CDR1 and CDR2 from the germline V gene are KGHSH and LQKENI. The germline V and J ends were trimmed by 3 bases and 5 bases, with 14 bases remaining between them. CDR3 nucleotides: TGTGCCAGCTCACCCCCAGTGGGCTTAAACGAGCAGTACTTC. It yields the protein CASSPPVGLNEQYF.

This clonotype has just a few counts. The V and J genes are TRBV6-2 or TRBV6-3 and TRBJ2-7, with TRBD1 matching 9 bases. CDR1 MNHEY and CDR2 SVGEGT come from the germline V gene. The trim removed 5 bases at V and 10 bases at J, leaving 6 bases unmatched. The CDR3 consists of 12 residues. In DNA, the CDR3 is TGTGCCAGCAGTCGAAGGGACAGGGTACAGTACTTC. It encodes CASSRRDRVQYF.

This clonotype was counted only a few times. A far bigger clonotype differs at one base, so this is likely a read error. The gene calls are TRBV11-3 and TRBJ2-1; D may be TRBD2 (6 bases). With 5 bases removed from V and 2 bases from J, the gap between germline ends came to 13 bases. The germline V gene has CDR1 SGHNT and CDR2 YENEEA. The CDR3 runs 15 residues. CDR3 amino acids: CASSIRGTAYNEQFF. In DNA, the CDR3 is TGTGCCAGCAGCATCCGGGGGACGGCCTACAATGAGCAGTTCTTC. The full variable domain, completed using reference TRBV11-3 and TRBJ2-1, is EAGVVQSPRYKIIEKKQPVAFWCNPISGHNTLYWYLQNLGQGPELLIRYENEEAVDDSQLPKDRFSAERLKGVDSTLKIQPAELGDSAVYLCASSIRGTAYNEQFFGPGTRLTVL.

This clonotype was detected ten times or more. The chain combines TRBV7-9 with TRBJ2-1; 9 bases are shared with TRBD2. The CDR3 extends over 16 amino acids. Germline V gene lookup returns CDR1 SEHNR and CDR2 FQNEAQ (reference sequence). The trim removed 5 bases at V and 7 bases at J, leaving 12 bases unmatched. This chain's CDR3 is CASSPVFSGSRNEQFF. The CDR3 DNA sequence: TGTGCCAGCAGCCCCGTCTTTAGCGGGAGTAGGAATGAGCAGTTCTTC. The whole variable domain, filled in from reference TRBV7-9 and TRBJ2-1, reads DTGVSQNPRHKITKRGQNVTFRCDPISEHNRLYWYRQTLGQGPEFLTYFQNEAQLEKSRLLSDRFSAERPKGSFSTLEIQRTEQGDSAMYLCASSPVFSGSRNEQFFGPGTRLTVL.